This T cell receptor beta chain is from a study of T-cell memory formation after mild COVID-19. Study information: Clusters of TCRs were largely donor specific. Study-level findings and limits: Memory cells collected pre-infection included some clones that later responded, suggesting cross-reactive memory joined. The main location of contracting CD4+ clones was CM and EM, and that of contracting CD8+ clones was EMRA. Clones shrinking from day 15 to 85 showed even CD4/CD8 mixes; later expanders tilted CD4+.

TCRdb processed the 5' RACE reads anew with MiXCR; each CDR3 protein has one entry. The table lists around 470,000 distinct CDR3 sequences, about 20% of them singletons, with approximately 8.4% in the top ten. Per the germline V gene, CDR1 is MGHRA and CDR2 is YSYEKL. V lost 4 bases and J 0 bases, leaving 19 bases between the germline ends. CDR3 size: 18 residues. The table lists this clonotype with a few counts. Antigen: not known. The clonotype originates from an adult woman who had mild COVID-19 (a few samples of this study predate the infection). Cell type and time point are not known. The rearrangement joins TRBV4-1 to TRBJ2-1; D is unresolved. Sequences were obtained from PBMCs or a T cell subset sorted from them (not recorded which). The CDR3 nucleotides read TGCGCCAGCAGCCCCCTCTCGTCTGGTTACGGCTCCTACAATGAGCAGTTCTTC. Its protein product is CASSPLSSGYGSYNEQFF.